This TCR beta chain stems from a study of CD8+CD57+ T cells in acquired aplastic anemia. On the study more broadly: Sorted CD4+ and CD8+ cell DNA averaged roughly 3.2 ug. Approximately 11 million reads were obtained on average for healthy donor CD4+ cells. General study findings and limits: No significant difference in CD8+ Simpson's diversity was found between patients and controls.

CDR3 and TCR beta VDJ profiling relied on genomic DNA as the template. MiXCR, run by TCRdb on the reads, gives a single entry per CDR3 protein. This table has about 110,000 distinct CDR3 sequences, roughly 51% appearing once. The sample holds a few counts of this clonotype. Its antigen is undetermined. Compared with germline, one end of the junction differs, possibly owing to a read error. CDR1 SGHTA and CDR2 FQGNSA come from the germline V gene. The CDR3 has 12 residues. The sample comprised sorted CD4+, CD8+, or CD8+CD57+ T cells (not recorded which) from PBMCs. The receptor was isolated from a human donor in good health, serving as a control. The chain joins TRBV7-2 to TRBJ2-3; D might be TRBD1 (5 bases). CDR3 residues: CANSSHRDTQYF. The CDR3, as DNA: TGTGCCAACAGCTCTCACAGGGATACGCAGTATTTT.